Following are 19 T cell receptor beta chains from one sample sequenced in a study of CD8+CD57+ T cells in acquired aplastic anemia. TCR beta VDJ and CDR3 profiles were obtained from a genomic DNA template. TCRdb recomputed calls from the reads with MiXCR, one row per CDR3 protein. The sample includes approximately 98,000 distinct CDR3 sequences, around 53% seen only once; the top ten take about a third. The sequenced material came from sorted CD4+, CD8+, or CD8+CD57+ T cells (not recorded which) from PBMCs. These receptors were taken from a human donor in good health, serving as a control.

Remarks on this clonotype: A much larger clone differs by one base, so this may be a read error. The chain's CDR3 is CASSLLRTGGYTDTQYF. CDR3 DNA: TGTGCCAGCAGCTTACTGCGGACCGGGGGGTACACAGATACGCAGTATTTT. V gene TRBV11-2 combines with J gene TRBJ2-3; 7 positions match TRBD2. The V and J ends lost 2 bases and 2 bases, in that order; junction bases with no gene match: 10. The CDR3 spans 17 residues. Germline V lookup: CDR1 SGHAT, CDR2 FQNNGV.

This chain connects TRBV2 to TRBJ2-7, with D perhaps matching TRBD1 (5 bases). The CDR3 totals 13 residues. CDR1 and CDR2 from the germline V gene are SNHLY and FYNNEI. Trimming stripped 5 bases from V and 7 bases from J, with 15 bases between. The CDR3 spells CASSSLETEEQYF. The CDR3 coding sequence is TGTGCCAGCAGTTCTCTAGAGACAGAAGAGCAGTACTTC.

This clonotype has a count of ten or more. V is TRBV11-2 and J is TRBJ2-4, with D maybe TRBD2 (5 bases). CDR1 and CDR2 from the germline V gene are SGHAT and FQNNGV. Trimming stripped 0 bases from V and 0 bases from J, with 9 bases between. The length of the CDR3 is 16 residues. The CDR3 nucleotides are TGTGCCAGCAGCTTAGATGGGAGCCTAGCCAAAAACATTCAGTACTTC. Protein product: CASSLDGSLAKNIQYF.

The rearrangement links TRBV10-1 to TRBJ2-3; 12 nucleotides agree with TRBD2. Per the germline V gene, CDR1 is WNHNN and CDR2 is SYGVQD (reference sequence). This CDR3 contains 16 residues. V lost 8 bases and J lost 6; bases outside the gene matches: 12. CDR3 sequence (DNA): TGCGCCAGCGGATCTAGCGGGGGGGGGTTCATTGATACGCAGTATTTT. Residues: CASGSSGGGFIDTQYF.

A note on this clonotype: A junction end diverges from the germline sequence, so it may reflect a read error. V usage is TRBV19 and J usage is TRBJ2-2; 15 nucleotides align to TRBD2. This CDR3 region has 15 residues. Per the germline V gene, CDR1 is LNHDA and CDR2 is SQIVND (reference sequence). CDR3 bases: TGTGCCAGTAGGAGGACTAGCGGGAGGGCCGGGGAGCTGCTTTTT. Encoded protein: CASRRTSGRAGELLF.

The chain recombines TRBV10-2 with TRBJ2-1; TRBD1 is a possible D gene (5 bases). The CDR3 spans 15 residues. In germline, CDR1 is WSHSY, CDR2 SAAADI. V lost 8 bases and J lost 2, with 16 bases in between. The CDR3 loop reads CASEGAGNPYNEQFF. The DNA of the CDR3 is TGCGCCAGCGAAGGGGCCGGCAACCCCTACAATGAGCAGTTCTTC.

This clonotype was counted ten times or more. The chain employs TRBV2 and TRBJ2-5; TRBD2 matches 8 bases. The V segment lost 5 bases and the J segment 1 base; nucleotides outside the gene matches: 6. Germline V gene data show CDR1 as SNHLY and CDR2 as FYNNEI. This CDR3 is 15 amino acids long. CDR3 sequence reads: CASSYISGTQETQYF. The CDR3 bases are TGTGCCAGCAGTTATATTAGCGGGACCCAAGAGACCCAGTACTTC.

The table lists this clonotype with many counts. The chain carries TRBV27 and TRBJ2-7, with D possibly TRBD1 on 6 matching bases. The CDR3 is 13 amino acids. V lost 3 bases to trimming and J lost 1 base, with 7 bases between them. Per the germline V gene, CDR1 is MNHEY and CDR2 is SMNVEV (reference sequence). This CDR3 is CASSLRGSYEQYF. CDR3 bases: TGTGCCAGCAGTTTGAGGGGGTCCTACGAGCAGTACTTC.

This clonotype was observed at least ten times. The J gene is TRBJ1-1, the V gene TRBV3-1, with a tentative D call TRBD1 (5 bases). The CDR3 covers 16 residues. Germline loops: CDR1 LGHDT, CDR2 YNNKEL (reference sequence). The ends were cut back, 3 bases at V and 8 bases at J, with 22 bases in the middle. The CDR3 reads CASSQGPGRGSPEAFF. The CDR3 DNA sequence: TGTGCCAGCAGCCAGGGTCCGGGACGTGGGTCGCCGGAAGCTTTCTTT.

The rearrangement joins TRBV3-1 to TRBJ2-7, with a weak D call TRBD2 (7 bases). Per the germline V gene, CDR1 is LGHDT and CDR2 is YNNKEL (reference sequence). This CDR3 has 15 residues. The ends were cut back, 0 bases at V and 2 bases at J, with 11 bases in the middle. The CDR3 is CASSQELGGAYEQYF. The CDR3 DNA is TGTGCCAGCAGCCAAGAGTTAGGGGGGGCCTACGAGCAGTACTTC.

The chain employs TRBV9 and TRBJ1-6; TRBD1 agrees at 7 bases. V shed 5 bases and J 5 bases; nucleotides not matched to a gene: 1. The CDR3 spans 13 residues. Per germline, CDR1 SGDLS and CDR2 YYNGEE. CDR3 loop: CASSDRDNSPLHF. The CDR3 bases are TGTGCCAGCAGTGACAGGGATAATTCACCCCTCCACTTT.

This chain joins TRBV24-1 and TRBJ1-1; 9 bases fit TRBD1. The CDR3 is 14 residues long. V was pared by 6 bases and J by 10 bases, with 11 bases of the junction left unmatched. The V gene's germline CDR1 is KGHDR and CDR2 SFDVKD. This CDR3 reads CATSQTGGLSAAFF. The CDR3 DNA sequence: TGTGCCACCAGTCAGACAGGGGGGCTGAGTGCAGCTTTCTTT.

Many counts were recorded for this clonotype. The rearrangement links TRBV4-3 to TRBJ2-5, with D possibly TRBD1 on 5 matching bases. Trimming removed 0 bases at V and 10 bases at J, with 21 bases between. The CDR3 totals 16 residues. Germline lookup yields CDR1 LGHNA and CDR2 YSLEER. Here the CDR3 DNA reads TGCGCCAGCAGCCAAGATAGATCAGGGCCCTTTGGAAACCAGTACTTC. Translating gives CASSQDRSGPFGNQYF.

The gene calls are TRBV14 and TRBJ2-5; D is unclear. CDR1 and CDR2 (germline): SGHDN, FVKESK. Trimming took 0 bases from V and 5 from J, leaving 16 bases between them. This CDR3 region has 16 residues. The CDR3, as DNA: TGTGCCAGCAGCCAAGATGATCCTGTTTTTGGGGAGACCCAGTACTTC. Protein: CASSQDDPVFGETQYF. Filled out from reference TRBV14 and TRBJ2-5, the complete variable domain reads EAGVTQFPSHSVIEKGQTVTLRCDPISGHDNLYWYRRVMGKEIKFLLHFVKESKQDESGMPNNRFLAERTGGTYSTLKVQPAELEDSGVYFCASSQDDPVFGETQYFGPGTRLLVL.

This clonotype was counted only a few times. The rearrangement uses TRBV7-8 and TRBJ1-1; D unclear. The germline V and J ends were trimmed by 5 bases and 0 bases, with 7 bases remaining between them. The CDR3 is 13 residues long. In germline, CDR1 is SGHVS, CDR2 FQNEAQ. The CDR3 sequence: CASSANMNTEAFF. As DNA, the CDR3 is TGTGCCAGCAGCGCCAACATGAACACTGAAGCTTTCTTT.

Turning to this clonotype: A much larger clonotype is one base distant, so this may be a read error. This chain links TRBV5-6 with TRBJ1-1; D unclear. The CDR3 has 14 amino acids. Germline V CDR1 and CDR2: SGHDT, YYEEEE. V was cut by 0 bases and J by 2 bases, with 8 bases left in between. The CDR3 DNA follows: TGTGCCAGCAGCTTGGTGAGGGCAAACACTGAAGCTTTCTTT. It yields the protein CASSLVRANTEAFF.

The chain links TRBV20-1 to TRBJ1-1; D gene ambiguous. CDR1 DFQATT and CDR2 SNEGSKA come from the germline V gene (reference sequence). The CDR3 spans 14 residues. V lost 0 bases to trimming and J lost 10 bases, with 18 bases between them. The CDR3 protein is CSARDLAKGRGAFF. The DNA for the CDR3 is TGCAGTGCTAGAGATCTCGCGAAGGGCCGAGGAGCTTTCTTT.

This clonotype was detected a few times. The chain has TRBV29-1 and TRBJ1-3; D ambiguous. The CDR3 runs to 13 residues. V was shortened by 4 bases and J by 2 bases, with 9 bases between the two germline ends. CDR1 is SQVTM, CDR2 ANQGSEA, per germline. CDR3 amino acids: CSVGRGTGNTIYF. DNA for the CDR3: TGCAGCGTTGGGAGAGGGACTGGAAACACCATATATTTT.

The rearrangement links TRBV10-1 to TRBJ1-1; D unclear. Germline CDR1 is WNHNN and CDR2 is SYGVQD (reference sequence). CDR3 size: 15 residues. For the CDR3, the DNA is TGCGGCCGCGGTGTGAACGGCAGGATGAACACTGAAGCTTTCTTT. It encodes CGRGVNGRMNTEAFF.